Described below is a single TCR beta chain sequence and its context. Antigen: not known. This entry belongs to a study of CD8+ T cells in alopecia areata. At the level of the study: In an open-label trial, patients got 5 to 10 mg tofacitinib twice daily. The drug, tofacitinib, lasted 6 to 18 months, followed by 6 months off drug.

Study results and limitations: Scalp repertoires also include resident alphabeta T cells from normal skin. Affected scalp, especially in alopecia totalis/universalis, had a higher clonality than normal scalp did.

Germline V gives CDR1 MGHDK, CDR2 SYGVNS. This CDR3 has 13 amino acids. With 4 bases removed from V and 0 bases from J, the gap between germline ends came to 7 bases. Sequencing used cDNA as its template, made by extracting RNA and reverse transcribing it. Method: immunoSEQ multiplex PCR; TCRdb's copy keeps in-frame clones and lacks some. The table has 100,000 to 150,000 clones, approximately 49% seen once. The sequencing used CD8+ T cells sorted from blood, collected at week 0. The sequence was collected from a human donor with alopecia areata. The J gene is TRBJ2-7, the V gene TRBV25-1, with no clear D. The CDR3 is CASSGWSSYEQYF. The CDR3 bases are TGTGCCAGCAGTGGCTGGAGCTCCTACGAGCAGTACTTC.